This T cell receptor beta chain appears in the sequencing data of a study of blood T cell repertoires in COVID-19. Original analysis: From reference gene primer amplification, estimates of nucleated cell counts were derived. Profiling relied on immunoSEQ multiplex PCR, and the TCRdb table lists in-frame clones only, not all of them. D and trimming come from the DNA, and the V and J calls and clone size come from that table. The sample has 150,000 to 200,000 clones; over 70% are singletons. Germline values: CDR1 SGHTA, CDR2 FQGTGA. This CDR3 comprises 15 residues. The ends were cut back, 0 bases at V and 2 bases at J, with 11 bases in the middle.

This sequence joins TRBV7-3 and TRBJ2-7; no definite D call. The sequence derives from a man in his 70s with acute or convalescent COVID-19. Sequenced input: peripheral blood. For the CDR3, the DNA is TGTGCCAGCAGCTTAACGAACAGTCCCACCTACGAGCAGTACTTC. Protein product: CASSLTNSPTYEQYF.